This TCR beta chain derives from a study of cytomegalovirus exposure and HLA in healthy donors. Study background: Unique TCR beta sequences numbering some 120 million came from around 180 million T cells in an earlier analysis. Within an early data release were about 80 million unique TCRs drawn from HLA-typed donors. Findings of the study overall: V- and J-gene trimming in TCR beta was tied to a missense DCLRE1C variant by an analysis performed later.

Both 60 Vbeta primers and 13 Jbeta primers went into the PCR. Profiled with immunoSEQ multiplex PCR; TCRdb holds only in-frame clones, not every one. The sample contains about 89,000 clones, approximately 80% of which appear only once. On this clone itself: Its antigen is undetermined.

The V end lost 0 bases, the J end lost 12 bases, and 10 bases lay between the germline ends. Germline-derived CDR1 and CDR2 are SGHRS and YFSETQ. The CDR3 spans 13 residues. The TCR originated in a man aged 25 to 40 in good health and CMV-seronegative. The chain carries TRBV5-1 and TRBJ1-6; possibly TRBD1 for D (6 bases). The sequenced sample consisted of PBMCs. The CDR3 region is CASSLDYREPLHF. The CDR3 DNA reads TGCGCCAGCAGCTTGGACTACAGGGAACCCCTCCACTTT.